Below, one T cell receptor (beta chain) is given with its context. Its antigen is as yet unknown. This record belongs to a study of cytomegalovirus exposure and HLA in healthy donors. The study, taken as a whole, reports: Rarity held for most TCR sequences, but there were some public TCRs that occurred in many donors.

TCRdb's table, derived via immunoSEQ multiplex PCR, lists solely in-frame clones and lacks some. The sample yields some 150,000 clones, about 91% seen once. This CDR3 comprises 15 residues. In germline, CDR1 is SGHTA, CDR2 FQGTGA. V gave up 5 bases and J gave up 8 bases; unmatched junction bases: 8. The sequencing sample was made of PBMCs. The chain links TRBV7-3 to TRBJ2-1, with 11 bases aligning to TRBD2. The sequence was collected from a man younger than 35 in good health and CMV-seropositive. DNA of the CDR3: TGTGCCAGCAGCCCTCCGGGGGGACTAGCGGATGAGCAGTTCTTC. Amino acids: CASSPPGGLADEQFF.